This T cell receptor (beta chain) was captured by sequencing in a study of CD8+CD57+ T cells in acquired aplastic anemia. Across the study: The average for DNA from sorted CD4+ and CD8+ cells was roughly 3 ug.

About this clonotype: Its antigen is currently unknown. The junction does not match germline at one end; this may be a read error.

CDR1 is SGDLS, CDR2 YYNGEE, per germline. CDR3 length equals 16 residues. TCR beta VDJ and CDR3 were profiled, and genomic DNA was the template. One entry per CDR3 protein, called by TCRdb with MiXCR from the reads. The repertoire holds about 400,000 distinct CDR3 sequences, with under 80% as singletons. Study-level results: No significant difference in CD8+ Simpson's diversity was found between patients and controls.

This TCR was recovered from a human donor in good health, serving as a control. This chain uses TRBV9 with TRBJ2-6; D may correspond to TRBD1 or TRBD2 (5 bases each). The sequenced sample consisted of sorted CD4+, CD8+, or CD8+CD57+ T cells (not recorded which) from PBMCs. The CDR3 here is CASSVSGHVYDNFLTF. Written as DNA, the CDR3 is TGTGCCAGCAGCGTATCGGGGCACGTCTACGACAACTTCCTGACTTTC.